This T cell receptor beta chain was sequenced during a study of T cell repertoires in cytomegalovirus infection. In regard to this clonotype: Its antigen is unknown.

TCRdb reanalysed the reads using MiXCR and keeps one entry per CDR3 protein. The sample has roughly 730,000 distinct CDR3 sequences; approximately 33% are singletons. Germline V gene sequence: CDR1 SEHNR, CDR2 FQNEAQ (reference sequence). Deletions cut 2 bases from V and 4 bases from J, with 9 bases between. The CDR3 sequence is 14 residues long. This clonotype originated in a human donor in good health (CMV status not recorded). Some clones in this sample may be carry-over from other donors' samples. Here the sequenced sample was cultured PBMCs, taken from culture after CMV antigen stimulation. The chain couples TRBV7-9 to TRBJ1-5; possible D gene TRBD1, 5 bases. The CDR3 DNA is TGTGCCAGCAGCTTAATCGGGGGGAATCAGCCCCAGCATTTT. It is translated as CASSLIGGNQPQHF.